The clone carrying this TCR beta chain was observed a few times. Its matching antigen is unknown. CDR1 is MGHRA and CDR2 is YSYEKL in the germline V gene. CDR3 size: 15 residues. Trimming removed 4 bases from V and 2 bases from J; junction bases left unmatched: 7. Exclusions: uncontrolled infection, other autoimmune disease, pregnancy, lactation. This record comes from a study of T cells in Graves' hyperthyroidism and ophthalmopathy. The study's findings and limits: Ophthalmopathy, as predicted by the model, came a median 6.5 months after the prediction.

Template material for amplifying TCR beta CDR3 regions consisted of RNA transcripts. RT-PCR in the first round (using the HTBI primer set) targeted the TCR CDR3. One entry per CDR3 protein, called by TCRdb with MiXCR from the multiplex PCR reads. Of a few hundred thousand distinct CDR3 sequences listed, about 18% are singletons. The sample consisted of blood. The genes are TRBV4-1 and TRBJ2-5, with 7 bases fitting TRBD2. This TCR was sampled from a woman between 18 and 30 years old with Graves' hyperthyroidism. The CDR3 is CASSRQLARQETQYF. CDR3 in DNA: TGCGCCAGCAGCCGCCAACTAGCGCGGCAAGAGACCCAGTACTTC.